The T cell receptor beta chain under discussion was sequenced for a study of T cells in localized non-small cell lung cancer. General observations from the study: When the top 100 tumor clones were examined, a median approximately 59 of them also appeared in the adjacent lung, which was paired and uninvolved. Of the tissues analyzed, uninvolved adjacent lung showed maximal T cell clonality, greater than tumor.

About this clone: The target antigen is unknown.

Assay: immunoSEQ multiplex PCR; the TCRdb copy retains only in-frame clones and omits some. Among a few thousand clones listed, roughly 32% were seen once. V was shortened by 6 bases and J by 2 bases, with 14 bases between the two germline ends. This CDR3 has 14 residues. CDR1 MNHGY and CDR2 SAAAGT come from the germline V gene. The chain links TRBV6-8 to TRBJ2-7; a possible D gene is TRBD2 (6 bases). The source was lung tumor tissue, collected before any cancer treatment. The clonotype comes from a man aged 40-75 years with stage II lung adenocarcinoma. CDR3 DNA: TGTGCCAGCAGACCAAACGGGACTCCCTACGAGCAGTACTTC. Translated, it gives CASRPNGTPYEQYF.